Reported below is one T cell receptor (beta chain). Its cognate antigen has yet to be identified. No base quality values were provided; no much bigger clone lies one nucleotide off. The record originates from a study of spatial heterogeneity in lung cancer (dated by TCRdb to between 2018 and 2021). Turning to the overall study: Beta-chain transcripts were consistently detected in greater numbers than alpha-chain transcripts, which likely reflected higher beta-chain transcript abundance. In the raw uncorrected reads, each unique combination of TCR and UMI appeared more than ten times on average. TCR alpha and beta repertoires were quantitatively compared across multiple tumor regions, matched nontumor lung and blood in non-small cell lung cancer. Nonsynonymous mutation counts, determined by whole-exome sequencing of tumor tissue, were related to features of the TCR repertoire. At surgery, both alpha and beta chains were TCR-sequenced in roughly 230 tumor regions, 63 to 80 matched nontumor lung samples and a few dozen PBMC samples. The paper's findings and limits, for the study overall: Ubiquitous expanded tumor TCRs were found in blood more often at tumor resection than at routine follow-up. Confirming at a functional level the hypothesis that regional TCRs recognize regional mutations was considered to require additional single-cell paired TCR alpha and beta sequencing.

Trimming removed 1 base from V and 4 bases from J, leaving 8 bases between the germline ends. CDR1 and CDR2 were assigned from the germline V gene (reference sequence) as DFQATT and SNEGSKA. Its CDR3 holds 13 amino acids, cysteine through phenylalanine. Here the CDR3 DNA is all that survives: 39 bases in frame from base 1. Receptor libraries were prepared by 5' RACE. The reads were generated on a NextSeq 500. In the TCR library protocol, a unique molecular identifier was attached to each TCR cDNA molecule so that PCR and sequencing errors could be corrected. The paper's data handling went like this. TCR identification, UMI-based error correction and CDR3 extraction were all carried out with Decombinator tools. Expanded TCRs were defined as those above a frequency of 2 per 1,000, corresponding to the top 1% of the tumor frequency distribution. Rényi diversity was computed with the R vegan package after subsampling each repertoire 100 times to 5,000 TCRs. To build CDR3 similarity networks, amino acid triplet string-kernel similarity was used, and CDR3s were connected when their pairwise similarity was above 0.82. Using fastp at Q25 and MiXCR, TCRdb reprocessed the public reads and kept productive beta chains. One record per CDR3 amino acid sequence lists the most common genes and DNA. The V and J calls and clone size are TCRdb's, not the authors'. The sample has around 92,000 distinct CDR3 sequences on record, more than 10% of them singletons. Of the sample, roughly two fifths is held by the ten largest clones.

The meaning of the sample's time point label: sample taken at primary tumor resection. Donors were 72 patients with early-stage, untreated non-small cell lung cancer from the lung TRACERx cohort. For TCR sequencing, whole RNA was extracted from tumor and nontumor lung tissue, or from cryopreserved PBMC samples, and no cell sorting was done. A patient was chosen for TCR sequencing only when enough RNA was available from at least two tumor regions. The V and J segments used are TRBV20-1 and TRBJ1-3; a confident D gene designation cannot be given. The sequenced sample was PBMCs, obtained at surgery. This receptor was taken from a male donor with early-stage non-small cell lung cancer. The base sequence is TGCAGTGCTAGAGGTGGTGAAGGAAACACCATATATTTT. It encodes CSARGGEGNTIYF.